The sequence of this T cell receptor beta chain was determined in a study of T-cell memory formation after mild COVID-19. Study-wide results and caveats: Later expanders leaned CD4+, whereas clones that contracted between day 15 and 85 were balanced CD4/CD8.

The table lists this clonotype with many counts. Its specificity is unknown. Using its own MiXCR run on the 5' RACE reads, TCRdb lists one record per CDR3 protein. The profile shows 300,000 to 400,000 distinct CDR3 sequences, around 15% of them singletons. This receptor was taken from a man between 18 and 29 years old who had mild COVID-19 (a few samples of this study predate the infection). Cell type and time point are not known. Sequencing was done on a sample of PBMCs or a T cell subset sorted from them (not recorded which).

DNA of the CDR3: TGTGCCAGCAGCCAAGATTTGCTGGTCGGGCGGAATGAAGCTTTCTTT. Its translation: CASSQDLLVGRNEAFF. This chain joins TRBV4-2 and TRBJ1-1; no reliable D call. Trimming stripped 0 bases from V and 7 bases from J, with 18 bases between. The V gene's germline CDR1 is LGHNA and CDR2 YNFKEQ. The CDR3 runs to 16 residues.